These 17 T cell receptor beta chains came from one sample sequenced in a study of STAT5B mutations in CD4+ large granular lymphocyte leukemia. TCRdb's copy holds only in-frame clones and misses some; the assay was immunoSEQ multiplex PCR. The sample has about 33,000 clones, around 76% seen once. Sequenced material: CD4+ T cells from blood buffy coats. The receptors here all came from a human donor in good health.

The chain recombines TRBV7-9 with TRBJ2-5; TRBD2 aligns across 8 bases. The CDR3 length is 16 residues. Unmatched junction bases numbered 5, after V lost 0 bases and J lost 2 bases. CDR1 and CDR2 from the germline V gene are SEHNR and FQNEAQ (reference sequence). The CDR3 here is CASSLAGLGEQETQYF. DNA of the CDR3: TGTGCCAGCAGCTTAGCGGGACTAGGAGAACAAGAGACCCAGTACTTC.

The V gene is TRBV7-9, the J gene TRBJ1-1, with 8 bases matching TRBD1. The CDR3 has 14 residues. J gave up 3 bases and V 6 bases, and 6 bases lay outside the gene matches. The germline V gene encodes CDR1 SEHNR and CDR2 FQNEAQ (reference sequence). The CDR3 sequence: CASSQGQGDTEAFF. The CDR3 DNA reads TGTGCCAGCAGTCAAGGACAGGGTGACACTGAAGCTTTCTTT. Looking up the rest from reference TRBV7-9 and TRBJ1-1 gives the full variable domain: DTGVSQNPRHKITKRGQNVTFRCDPISEHNRLYWYRQTLGQGPEFLTYFQNEAQLEKSRLLSDRFSAERPKGSFSTLEIQRTEQGDSAMYLCASSQGQGDTEAFFGQGTRLTVV.

The V gene is TRBV5-6, the J gene TRBJ1-6, with a weak D call TRBD1 (5 bases). The V gene's germline CDR1 is SGHDT and CDR2 YYEEEE. The CDR3 runs to 13 residues. Trimming took off 4 bases at V and 8 bases at J, with 10 bases between the two ends. This chain's CDR3 is CASSLDRYSPLHF. Here the CDR3 DNA reads TGTGCCAGCAGCCTTGACAGATATTCACCCCTCCACTTT.

The chain employs TRBV5-5 and TRBJ2-6, with D possibly TRBD1 on 6 matching bases. Germline loops: CDR1 SGHKS, CDR2 YYEKEE (reference sequence). The CDR3 consists of 17 residues. V lost 0 bases to trimming and J lost 0 bases, with 10 bases between them. The CDR3 sequence: CASSLGGGSSGANVLTF. CDR3 nucleotides: TGTGCCAGCAGCTTGGGAGGGGGAAGCTCTGGGGCCAACGTCCTGACTTTC.

The gene calls are TRBV6-6 and TRBJ2-5; TRBD2 matches 7 bases. This CDR3 has 14 residues. J lost 5 bases, V lost 2 bases, and 5 bases had no gene match. Germline values: CDR1 MNHNY, CDR2 SVGAGI (reference sequence). The CDR3 sequence is CASSYMAGVETQYF. The CDR3 nucleotides read TGTGCCAGCAGTTACATGGCGGGAGTGGAGACCCAGTACTTC.

This clone was recorded a few times. The CDR3 bases are TGCGCCAGCAGCTTGCGGCTTGATAATTCACCCCTCCACTTT. The encoded protein is CASSLRLDNSPLHF. The chain is built from TRBV5-1 and TRBJ1-6; unclear D gene. V shed 1 base and J shed 5 bases, with 7 bases lying between them. Germline V lookup: CDR1 SGHRS, CDR2 YFSETQ. This CDR3 has 14 residues. Together with reference TRBV5-1 and TRBJ1-6, the CDR3 gives the full variable domain: KAGVTQTPRYLIKTRGQQVTLSCSPISGHRSVSWYQQTPGQGLQFLFEYFSETQRNKGNFPGRFSGRQFSNSRSEMNVSTLELGDSALYLCASSLRLDNSPLHFGNGTRLTVT.

J is TRBJ1-4 and V is TRBV9, with 8 bases aligning to TRBD1. V was clipped by 0 bases and J by 6 bases; unmatched bases: 7. Germline V lookup: CDR1 SGDLS, CDR2 YYNGEE. This CDR3 has 16 residues. CDR3 sequence: CASSVDLGQGYEKLFF. The CDR3 bases are TGTGCCAGCAGCGTAGATCTCGGACAGGGTTATGAAAAACTGTTTTTT.

The V call is TRBV14, the J call TRBJ2-1, with D possibly being TRBD2 (5 bases). The CDR3 is made up of 14 amino acids. The V gene lost 3 bases and the J gene lost 0 bases, with 6 bases spanning the gap. The germline V gene has CDR1 SGHDN and CDR2 FVKESK. The CDR3 DNA reads TGTGCCAGCAGCCATGGGAGCTCCTACAATGAGCAGTTCTTC. Translating gives CASSHGSSYNEQFF.

This clone has just a few counts. The rearrangement uses TRBV25-1 and TRBJ2-1; D gene unclear. The CDR3 extends over 11 amino acids. The germline CDR1 and CDR2 sequences are MGHDK and SYGVNS. Trimming pared 8 bases from V and 7 bases from J, leaving 9 bases between. The CDR3 reads CASLQRNEQFF. The CDR3 DNA is TGTGCCAGCCTTCAGAGAAATGAGCAGTTCTTC. Variable domain in full (rest from reference TRBV25-1 and TRBJ2-1): EADIYQTPRYLVIGTGKKITLECSQTMGHDKMYWYQQDPGMELHLIHYSYGVNSTEKGDLSSESTVSRIRTEHFPLTLESARPSHTSQYLCASLQRNEQFFGPGTRLTVL.

This clone was seen more than once but under ten times. The chain is built from TRBV11-2 and TRBJ2-7, with D possibly matching TRBD1 (6 bases). This CDR3 has 15 amino acids. Deletions cut 6 bases from V and 2 bases from J, with 17 bases between. CDR1 SGHAT and CDR2 FQNNGV come from the germline V gene. CDR3 DNA: TGTGCCAGCAGTCCACAGACAGGTATCACCTACGAGCAGTACTTC. Translated: CASSPQTGITYEQYF. Variable domain in full (rest from reference TRBV11-2 and TRBJ2-7): EAGVAQSPRYKIIEKRQSVAFWCNPISGHATLYWYQQILGQGPKLLIQFQNNGVVDDSQLPKDRFSAERLKGVDSTLKIQPAKLEDSAVYLCASSPQTGITYEQYFGPGTRLTVT.

This sequence joins TRBV5-1 and TRBJ1-1; D is ambiguous. Deletions cut 0 bases from V and 1 base from J, with 4 bases between. The germline V gene encodes CDR1 SGHRS and CDR2 YFSETQ. The CDR3 extends over 13 amino acids. CDR3 in DNA: TGCGCCAGCAGCTTGGTTGCGAACACTGAAGCTTTCTTT. Translated: CASSLVANTEAFF.

V gene TRBV9 combines with J gene TRBJ1-4; D gene ambiguous. Per germline, CDR1 SGDLS and CDR2 YYNGEE. V was cut by 4 bases and J by 7 bases, with 14 bases left in between. The CDR3 consists of 14 residues. The CDR3 DNA reads as TGTGCCAGCAGCAGCGGGGAAGTGTTTGAAAAACTGTTTTTT. Amino acids: CASSSGEVFEKLFF.

The CDR3 protein is CAISPTSGSSYNEQFF. The CDR3 coding sequence is TGTGCCATCAGCCCGACCAGCGGGAGCTCCTACAATGAGCAGTTCTTC. The chain links TRBV10-3 to TRBJ2-1; TRBD2 aligns across 8 bases. Germline CDR1 ENHRY, CDR2 SYGVKD. The CDR3 covers 16 residues. V lost 6 bases and J lost 0; bases outside the gene matches: 7.

The gene calls are TRBV19 and TRBJ1-1; D gene unclear. Germline V gene lookup returns CDR1 LNHDA and CDR2 SQIVND (reference sequence). Trimming cost V 6 bases and J 7 bases, with 9 bases left between them. CDR3 length: 11 residues. The CDR3 is CASSSLYEAFF. The DNA for the CDR3 is TGTGCCAGTAGCTCCCTGTATGAAGCTTTCTTT.

This rearrangement joins TRBV5-4 to TRBJ1-6; TRBD1 matches at 8 bases. V lost 4 bases to trimming and J lost 7 bases; unmatched junction nucleotides: 7. The V gene's germline CDR1 is SGHNT and CDR2 YYREEE (reference sequence). The CDR3 contains 15 residues. The CDR3 sequence is CASSARQGKNSPLHF. The CDR3 DNA is TGTGCCAGCAGCGCCCGACAGGGGAAAAATTCACCCCTCCACTTT. The full variable domain, with the rest looked up from reference TRBV5-4 and TRBJ1-6, is ETGVTQSPTHLIKTRGQQVTLRCSSQSGHNTVSWYQQALGQGPQFIFQYYREEENGRGNFPPRFSGLQFPNYSSELNVNALELDDSALYLCASSARQGKNSPLHFGNGTRLTVT.

This clone appeared a few times. CDR3 DNA sequence: TGTGCCACCAGCAGGCTGGGCAGTTCAGCTTTCTTT. Its translation is CATSRLGSSAFF. This chain connects TRBV15 to TRBJ1-1; D is unclear. This CDR3 has 12 residues. Germline CDR1 reads LNHNV; CDR2 reads YYDKDF (reference sequence). The V end was cut by 3 bases, the J end by 10 bases, with 12 bases between.

This chain links TRBV2 with TRBJ1-1; the D is unclear. This CDR3 is 14 amino acids long. The germline V gene has CDR1 SNHLY and CDR2 FYNNEI. V was pared by 6 bases and J by 0 bases, with 11 bases between. This chain's CDR3 is CASRKTYMNTEAFF. CDR3 in DNA: TGTGCCAGCAGAAAAACATACATGAACACTGAAGCTTTCTTT.